In this sample, the clone carrying this T cell receptor gamma chain is large. No DNA is shown, since the ends of the CDR3 on it are uncertain; the CDR3 is the one TCRdb lists. This sample was taken from a study of gamma delta lymphoproliferative disorders and STAT genes. TCRdb made new clone calls on the multiplex PCR reads using CATT. The data hold about 1,300 gamma-chain clones, with approximately 12% observed a single time. The CDR3 numbers 17 amino acids, ends counted. PBMCs from patients and controls supplied the genomic DNA for sequencing. The sequence was collected from a human donor in good health. Source material: blood. V gene assignment gives TRGV11, but the J gene was left uncalled. TRGV11 is an ORF, with its function uncertain. CDR3 loop: CTTVPAGLGAAGWFKIF.